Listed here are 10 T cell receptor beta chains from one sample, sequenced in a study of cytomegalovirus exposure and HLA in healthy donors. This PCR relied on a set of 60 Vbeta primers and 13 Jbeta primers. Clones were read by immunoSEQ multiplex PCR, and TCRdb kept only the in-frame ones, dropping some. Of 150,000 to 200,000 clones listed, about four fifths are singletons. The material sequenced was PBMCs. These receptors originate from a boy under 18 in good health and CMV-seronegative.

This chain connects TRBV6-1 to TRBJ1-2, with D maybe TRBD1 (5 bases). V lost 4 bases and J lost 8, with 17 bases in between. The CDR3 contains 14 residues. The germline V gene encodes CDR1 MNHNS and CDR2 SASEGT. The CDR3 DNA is TGTGCCAGCAGTGTGGAGGGCAGGGATCTAGGCTACACCTTC. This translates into CASSVEGRDLGYTF.

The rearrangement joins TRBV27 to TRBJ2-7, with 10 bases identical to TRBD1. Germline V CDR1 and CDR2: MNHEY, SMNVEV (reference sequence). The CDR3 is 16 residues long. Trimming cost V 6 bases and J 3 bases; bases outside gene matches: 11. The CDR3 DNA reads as TGTGCCAGCAGAGCTCTCCGGGACAGGGGAATCTACGAGCAGTACTTC. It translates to CASRALRDRGIYEQYF.

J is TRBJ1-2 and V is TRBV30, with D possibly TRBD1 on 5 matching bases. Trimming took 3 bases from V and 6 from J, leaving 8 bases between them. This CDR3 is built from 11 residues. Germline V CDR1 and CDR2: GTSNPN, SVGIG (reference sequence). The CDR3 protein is CAWRQANGYTF. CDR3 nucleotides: TGTGCCTGGAGACAGGCTAATGGCTACACCTTC.

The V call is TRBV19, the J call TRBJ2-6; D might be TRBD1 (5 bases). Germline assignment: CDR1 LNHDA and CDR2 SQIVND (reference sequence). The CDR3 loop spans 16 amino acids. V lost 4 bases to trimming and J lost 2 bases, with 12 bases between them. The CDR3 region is CASSKGAGTGANVLTF. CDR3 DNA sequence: TGTGCCAGTAGTAAAGGGGCAGGGACTGGGGCCAACGTCCTGACTTTC.

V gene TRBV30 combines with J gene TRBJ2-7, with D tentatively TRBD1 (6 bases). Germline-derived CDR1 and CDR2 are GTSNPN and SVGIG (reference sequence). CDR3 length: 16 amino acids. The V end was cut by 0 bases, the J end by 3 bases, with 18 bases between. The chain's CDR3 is CAWSVRGHRLHYEQYF. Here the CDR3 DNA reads TGTGCCTGGAGTGTACGGGGACACCGTCTCCACTACGAGCAGTACTTC.

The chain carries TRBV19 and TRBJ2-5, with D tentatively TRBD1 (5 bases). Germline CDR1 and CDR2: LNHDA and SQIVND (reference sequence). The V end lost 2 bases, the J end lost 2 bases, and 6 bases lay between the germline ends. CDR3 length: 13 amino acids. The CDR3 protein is CASSIKGQETQYF. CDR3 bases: TGTGCCAGTAGTATAAAGGGGCAAGAGACCCAGTACTTC.

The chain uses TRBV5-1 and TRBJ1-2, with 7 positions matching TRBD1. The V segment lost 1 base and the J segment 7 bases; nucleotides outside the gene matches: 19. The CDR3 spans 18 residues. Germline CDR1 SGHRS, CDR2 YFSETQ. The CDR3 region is CASSLWRGQHNRVRGYTF. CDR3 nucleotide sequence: TGCGCCAGCAGCTTGTGGAGGGGGCAACACAATCGTGTCCGTGGCTACACCTTC.

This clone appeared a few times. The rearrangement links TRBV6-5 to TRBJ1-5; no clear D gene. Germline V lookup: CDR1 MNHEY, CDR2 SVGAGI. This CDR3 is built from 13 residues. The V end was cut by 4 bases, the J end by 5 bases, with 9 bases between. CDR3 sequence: CASSSREYQPQHF. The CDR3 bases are TGTGCCAGCAGTTCGAGGGAATATCAGCCCCAGCATTTT.

The CDR3 reads CSGAGVGEQYF. CDR3 nucleotide sequence: TGCAGCGGGGCGGGAGTGGGCGAGCAGTACTTC. This rearrangement joins TRBV29-1 to TRBJ2-7, with 7 bases matching TRBD2. Germline CDR1 reads SQVTM; CDR2 reads ANQGSEA. The CDR3 sequence is 11 residues long. V lost 7 bases to trimming and J lost 6 bases; unmatched junction nucleotides: 6.

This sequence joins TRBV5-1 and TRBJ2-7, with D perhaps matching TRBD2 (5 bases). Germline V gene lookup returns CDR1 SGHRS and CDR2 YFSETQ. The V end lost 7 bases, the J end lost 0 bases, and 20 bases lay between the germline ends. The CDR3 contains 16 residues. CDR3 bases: TGCGCCAGCCAGCTACAGCCGGGATTCTACTCCTACGAGCAGTACTTC. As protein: CASQLQPGFYSYEQYF.